This T cell receptor (beta chain) was identified during a study of Ad26.COV2.S vaccination and SARS-CoV-2 variants. Whole-study context: The COV1001 Ad26.COV2.S trial arm included the donor. By the intramuscular route, Ad26.COV2.S was given once, or twice 56 days apart. Findings and caveats of the study: Recipients of either vaccine or placebo displayed similar breadth of non-spike TCRs.

Germline CDR1 reads SNHLY; CDR2 reads FYNNEI. The CDR3 sequence is 13 residues long. Trimming removed 11 bases from V and 9 bases from J, with 20 bases in between. This clone came up once. Its specificity is unknown. Treatment specified: 15 to 20 received Ad26.COV2.S at low or high dose, single or two shots; 5 received placebo; per-sample allocation not given. Sampling was performed 63 days after the first vaccine or placebo injection. The assay was immunoSEQ multiplex PCR, and TCRdb's table has in-frame clones only and misses some. The table includes about 330,000 clones, about 90% detected once. This sequence joins TRBV2 and TRBJ2-1; D may be TRBD1 or TRBD2 (5 bases each). The material was peripheral blood, obtained in a trial of Ad26.COV2.S vaccine versus placebo. This receptor was identified in a person aged 18-65 years who received the Ad26.COV2.S COVID-19 vaccine or a placebo. CDR3 loop: CAQRLVGGGEQFF. The CDR3, as DNA: TGTGCCCAAAGGCTTGTGGGTGGGGGTGAGCAGTTCTTC.